This T cell receptor beta chain was found in a study of T-cell reconstitution after alpha-beta-depleted transplantation in children. The CDR3 spans 14 residues. V gave up 6 bases and J gave up 4 bases, with 16 bases separating them. Per the germline V gene, CDR1 is SQVTM and CDR2 is ANQGSEA. Preparation of the TCRbeta library used unique molecular identifiers. One entry per CDR3 protein, called by TCRdb with MiXCR from the PCR reads. The data show about 400,000 distinct CDR3 sequences, roughly 15% seen once. The chain links TRBV29-1 to TRBJ2-1; no definite D call. This clonotype was obtained from a human donor who donated a stem cell graft to a child with Fanconi anemia. The sample was PBMCs, taken from the stem cell graft. CDR3 amino acids: CSVEEIDVYNEQFF. The CDR3 DNA reads as TGCAGCGTAGAGGAAATCGATGTGTACAATGAGCAGTTCTTC.